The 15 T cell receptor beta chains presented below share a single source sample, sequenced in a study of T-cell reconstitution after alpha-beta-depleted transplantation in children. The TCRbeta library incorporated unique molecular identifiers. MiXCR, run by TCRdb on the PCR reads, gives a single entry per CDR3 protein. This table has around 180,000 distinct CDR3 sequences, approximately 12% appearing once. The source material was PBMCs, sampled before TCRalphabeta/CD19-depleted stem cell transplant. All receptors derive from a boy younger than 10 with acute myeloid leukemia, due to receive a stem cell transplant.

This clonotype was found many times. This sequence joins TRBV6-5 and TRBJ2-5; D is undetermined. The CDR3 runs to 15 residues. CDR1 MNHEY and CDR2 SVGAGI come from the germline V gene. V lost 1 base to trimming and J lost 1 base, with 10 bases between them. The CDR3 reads CASSYLPDAQETQYF. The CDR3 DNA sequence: TGTGCCAGCAGTTACTTGCCAGATGCCCAAGAGACCCAGTACTTC.

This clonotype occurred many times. CDR3 coding DNA: TGTGCCAGCAGCTTCGGCACCCTCGAAGGCAATGAGCAGTTCTTC. Amino acids: CASSFGTLEGNEQFF. V usage is TRBV7-9 and J usage is TRBJ2-1, with D unclear. CDR1 is SEHNR, CDR2 FQNEAQ, per germline (reference sequence). The CDR3 length is 15 residues. Trimming cost V 3 bases and J 6 bases, with 15 bases left between them.

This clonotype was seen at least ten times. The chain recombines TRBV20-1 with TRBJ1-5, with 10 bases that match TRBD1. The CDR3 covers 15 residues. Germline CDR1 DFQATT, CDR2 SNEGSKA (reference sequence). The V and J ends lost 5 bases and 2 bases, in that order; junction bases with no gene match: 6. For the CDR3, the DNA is TGCAGTGCTCGGACAGGGGGTGGGGGCAATCAGCCCCAGCATTTT. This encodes CSARTGGGGNQPQHF.

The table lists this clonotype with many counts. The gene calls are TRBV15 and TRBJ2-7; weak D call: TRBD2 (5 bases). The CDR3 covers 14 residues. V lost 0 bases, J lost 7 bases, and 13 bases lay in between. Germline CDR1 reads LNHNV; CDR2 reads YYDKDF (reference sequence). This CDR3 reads CATSRDPGRREQYF. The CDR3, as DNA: TGTGCCACCAGCAGAGATCCAGGACGGAGGGAGCAGTACTTC.

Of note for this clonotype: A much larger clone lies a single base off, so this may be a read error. The CDR3 loop reads CASSLDRVGGFSYKQYF. DNA for the CDR3: TGTGCCAGCAGCTTAGATCGGGTAGGGGGATTCTCCTACAAGCAGTACTTC. The rearrangement uses TRBV11-2 and TRBJ2-7; possibly TRBD1 for D (6 bases). The CDR3 totals 17 residues. Germline assignment: CDR1 SGHAT and CDR2 FQNNGV.

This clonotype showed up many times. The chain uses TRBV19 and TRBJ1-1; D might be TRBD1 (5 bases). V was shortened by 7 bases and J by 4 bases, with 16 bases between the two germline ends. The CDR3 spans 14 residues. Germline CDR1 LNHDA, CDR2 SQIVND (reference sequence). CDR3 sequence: CASTPLGGGTEAFF. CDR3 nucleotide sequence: TGTGCCAGTACTCCCTTGGGTGGGGGCACTGAAGCTTTCTTT.

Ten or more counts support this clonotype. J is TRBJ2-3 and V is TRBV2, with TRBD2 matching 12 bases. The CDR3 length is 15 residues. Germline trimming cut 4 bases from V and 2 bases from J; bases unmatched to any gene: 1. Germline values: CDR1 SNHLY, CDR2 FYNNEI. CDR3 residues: CASSGLAGVTDTQYF. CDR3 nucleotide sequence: TGTGCCAGCAGTGGACTAGCGGGGGTCACAGATACGCAGTATTTT.

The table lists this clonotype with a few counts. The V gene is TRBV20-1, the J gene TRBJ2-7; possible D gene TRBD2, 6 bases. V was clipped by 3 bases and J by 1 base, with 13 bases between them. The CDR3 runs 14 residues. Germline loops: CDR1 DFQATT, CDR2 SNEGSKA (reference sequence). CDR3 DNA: TGCAGTGCTAGGCCCAGTCGGGGGTCCTACGAGCAGTACTTC. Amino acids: CSARPSRGSYEQYF.

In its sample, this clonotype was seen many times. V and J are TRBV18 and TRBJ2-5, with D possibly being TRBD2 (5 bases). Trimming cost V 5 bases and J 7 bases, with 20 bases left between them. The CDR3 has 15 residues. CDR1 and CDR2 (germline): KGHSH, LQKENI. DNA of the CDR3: TGTGCCAGCTCAGACCGGATACTGGATGGAGGGACCCAGTACTTC. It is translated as CASSDRILDGGTQYF.

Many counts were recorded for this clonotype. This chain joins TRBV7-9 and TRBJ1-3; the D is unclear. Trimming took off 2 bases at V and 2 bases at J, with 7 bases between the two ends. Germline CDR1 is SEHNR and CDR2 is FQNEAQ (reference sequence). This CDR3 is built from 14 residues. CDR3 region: CASSLSGTGNTIYF. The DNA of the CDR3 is TGTGCCAGCAGCTTATCCGGGACTGGAAACACCATATATTTT. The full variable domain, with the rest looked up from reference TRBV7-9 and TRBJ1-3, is DTGVSQNPRHKITKRGQNVTFRCDPISEHNRLYWYRQTLGQGPEFLTYFQNEAQLEKSRLLSDRFSAERPKGSFSTLEIQRTEQGDSAMYLCASSLSGTGNTIYFGEGSWLTVV.

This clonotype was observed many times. The CDR3 here is CSSLPATNEKLFF. CDR3 sequence (DNA): TGCAGTTCGCTACCCGCAACTAATGAAAAACTGTTTTTT. This chain joins TRBV20-1 and TRBJ1-4, with D unclear. V was cut by 8 bases and J by 0 bases, with 10 bases left in between. Germline-derived CDR1 and CDR2 are DFQATT and SNEGSKA (reference sequence). The CDR3 length is 13 residues.

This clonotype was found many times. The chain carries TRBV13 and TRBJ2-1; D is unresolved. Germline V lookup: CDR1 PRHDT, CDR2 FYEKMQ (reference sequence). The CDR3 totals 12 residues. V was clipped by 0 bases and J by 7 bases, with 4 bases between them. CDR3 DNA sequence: TGTGCCAGCAGCTTAGGTTTAAATGAGCAGTTCTTC. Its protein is CASSLGLNEQFF.

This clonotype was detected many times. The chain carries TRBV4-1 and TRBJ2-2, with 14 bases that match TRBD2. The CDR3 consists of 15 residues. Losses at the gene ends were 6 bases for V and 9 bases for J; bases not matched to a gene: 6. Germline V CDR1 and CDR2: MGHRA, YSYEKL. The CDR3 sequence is CASRPTSGRVRELFF. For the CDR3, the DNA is TGCGCCAGCAGGCCGACTAGCGGGAGGGTCCGGGAGCTGTTTTTT.

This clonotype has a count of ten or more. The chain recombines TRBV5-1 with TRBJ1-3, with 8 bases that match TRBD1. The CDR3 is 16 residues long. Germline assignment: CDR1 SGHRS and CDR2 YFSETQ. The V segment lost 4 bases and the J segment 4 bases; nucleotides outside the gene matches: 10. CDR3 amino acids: CASSPGQGAIGNTIYF. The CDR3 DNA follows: TGCGCCAGCAGCCCCGGACAGGGCGCGATCGGAAACACCATATATTTT.

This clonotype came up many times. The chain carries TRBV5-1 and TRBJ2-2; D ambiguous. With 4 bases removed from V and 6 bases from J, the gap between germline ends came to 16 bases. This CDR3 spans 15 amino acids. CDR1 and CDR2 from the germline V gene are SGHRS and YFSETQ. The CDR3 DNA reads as TGCGCCAGCAGCCAGACGATCAGTGACTCCGGGGAGCTGTTTTTT. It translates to CASSQTISDSGELFF.